Sequencing of this TCR beta chain was carried out in a study of low-dose radiotherapy and immunotherapy resistance in tumors. In regard to this clonotype: It differs at one base from a far larger clone, so likely a read error.

Time point specified: after trial treatment. Noted treatment: LDRT plus nivolumab, ipilimumab, low-dose cyclophosphamide and aspirin (RACIN trial). TRAV- and TRBV-specific primers, spanning alpha and beta chains, primed first-strand cDNA. Using a constant-region primer together with a V-primer adapter, TCRs were subjected to around 20 PCR cycles of amplification. A single record per CDR3 protein comes from TCRdb applying MiXCR to the reads. The sample yields some 40,000 distinct CDR3 sequences, more than 20% seen once. The source was PBMCs, collected after low-dose radiotherapy plus immunotherapy. This TCR was sampled from a female donor with ovarian cancer.

Here the CDR3 reads CSADGMLGYIPSGEQYF. CDR3 DNA: TGCAGCGCCGACGGCATGTTGGGCTATATTCCCTCGGGGGAGCAGTACTTC. The chain carries TRBV29-1 and TRBJ2-4; maybe TRBD2 (6 bases). Germline V CDR1 and CDR2: SQVTM, ANQGSEA. V dropped 7 bases and J dropped 13 bases, with 35 bases sitting between them. The CDR3 consists of 17 residues.